This T cell receptor (beta chain) originates from a study of blood T cell repertoires in COVID-19. Study information: Sources were T cells, B-cell-depleted T cells, or PBMCs; the material itself was cDNA or gDNA.

In terms of age and location, participants ranged from roughly 18 to 100 years and lived in under 30 US areas. Researchers sorted participants into cohorts using their self-reported clinical history. The CDR3 is 15 amino acids. CDR1 SGHNT and CDR2 YYREEE come from the germline V gene (reference sequence). V dropped 0 bases and J dropped 7 bases, with 11 bases sitting between them. The data were produced by immunoSEQ multiplex PCR, yet TCRdb's version contains in-frame clones alone and is incomplete. The sample shows some 230,000 clones, approximately 82% of them seen only once. This chain joins TRBV5-4 and TRBJ1-6, with D uncertain. The sequence was collected from a man aged 35-49 years who had recovered from COVID-19. Input material: PBMCs or T cells enriched from blood (not recorded which). DNA for the CDR3: TGTGCCAGCAGCTTGGCCGGAGGGCGAAATTCACCCCTCCACTTT. It encodes CASSLAGGRNSPLHF.